This T cell receptor (beta chain) was retrieved from a study of cytomegalovirus exposure and HLA in healthy donors. Concerning this clone: In the same sample, other DNA sequences code for this CDR3.

CDR3 size: 11 residues. The V and J ends lost 3 bases and 6 bases respectively, with 3 bases between them. The germline V gene encodes CDR1 MDHEN and CDR2 SYDVKM. PCR primers comprised 60 Vbeta and 13 Jbeta primers. Sequencing was performed with immunoSEQ multiplex PCR; in TCRdb, only in-frame clones are kept and a portion is missing. The sample contains over 70,000 clones, over 65% of which appear only once. This chain connects TRBV28 to TRBJ1-5; D not resolved. The origin of this receptor is a young man in good health and CMV-seropositive. Sequencing was done on a sample of PBMCs. The DNA for the CDR3 is TGTGCCAGCAGTTTCGGTCAGCCCCAGCATTTT. Translation gives CASSFGQPQHF.